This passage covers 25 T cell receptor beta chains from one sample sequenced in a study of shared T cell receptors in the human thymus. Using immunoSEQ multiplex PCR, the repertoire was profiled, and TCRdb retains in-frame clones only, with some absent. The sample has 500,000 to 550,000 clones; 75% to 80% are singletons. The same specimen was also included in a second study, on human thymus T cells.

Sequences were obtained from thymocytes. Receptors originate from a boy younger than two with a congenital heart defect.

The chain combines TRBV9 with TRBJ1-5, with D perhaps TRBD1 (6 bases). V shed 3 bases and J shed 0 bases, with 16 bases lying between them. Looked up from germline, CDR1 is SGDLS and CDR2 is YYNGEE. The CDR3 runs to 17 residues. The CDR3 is CASSGFDRSLSNQPQHF. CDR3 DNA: TGTGCCAGCAGCGGCTTTGACAGGAGCCTTAGCAATCAGCCCCAGCATTTT.

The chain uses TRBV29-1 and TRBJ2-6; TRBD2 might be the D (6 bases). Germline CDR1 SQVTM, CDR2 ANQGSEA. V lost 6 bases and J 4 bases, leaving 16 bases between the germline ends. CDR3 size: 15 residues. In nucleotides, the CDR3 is TGCAGCGTCCCAAGGGAGGTGGGGGGGGCCAACGTCCTGACTTTC. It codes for CSVPREVGGANVLTF.

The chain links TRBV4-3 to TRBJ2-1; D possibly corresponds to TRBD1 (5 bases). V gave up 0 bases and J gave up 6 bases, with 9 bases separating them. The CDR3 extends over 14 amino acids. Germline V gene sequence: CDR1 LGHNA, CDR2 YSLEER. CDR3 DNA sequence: TGCGCCAGCAGCCAAGATCCAGGGTCCAATGAGCAGTTCTTC. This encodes CASSQDPGSNEQFF.

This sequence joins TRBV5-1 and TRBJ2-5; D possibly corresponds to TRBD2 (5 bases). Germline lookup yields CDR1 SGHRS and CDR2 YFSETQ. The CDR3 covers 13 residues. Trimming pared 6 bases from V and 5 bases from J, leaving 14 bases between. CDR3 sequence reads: CASTSTPGETQYF. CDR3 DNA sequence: TGCGCCAGCACCTCCACCCCGGGGGAGACCCAGTACTTC.

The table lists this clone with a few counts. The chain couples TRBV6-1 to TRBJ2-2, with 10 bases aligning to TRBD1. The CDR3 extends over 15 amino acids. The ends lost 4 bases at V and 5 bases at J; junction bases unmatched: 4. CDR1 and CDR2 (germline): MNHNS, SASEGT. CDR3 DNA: TGTGCCAGCAGTGGTGACAGGGGGCAGACCGGGGAGCTGTTTTTT. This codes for CASSGDRGQTGELFF.

The CDR3 spells CASRTDRINYGYTF. In DNA form, the CDR3 reads TGTGCCAGCAGAACCGACAGAATTAACTATGGCTACACCTTC. This chain uses TRBV6-6 with TRBJ1-2, with a weak D call TRBD1 (5 bases). V was shortened by 6 bases and J by 1 base, with 12 bases between the two germline ends. This CDR3 contains 14 residues. Germline CDR1 is MNHNY and CDR2 is SVGAGI (reference sequence).

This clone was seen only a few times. DNA for the CDR3: TGTGCCAGTAGTATAGAAGGACAGGGGGACTATGGCTACACCTTC. It translates to CASSIEGQGDYGYTF. The chain is built from TRBV19 and TRBJ1-2, with 10 positions matching TRBD1. CDR3 size: 15 residues. Germline CDR1 and CDR2: LNHDA and SQIVND (reference sequence). V lost 0 bases, J lost 3 bases, and 1 base stayed unmatched.

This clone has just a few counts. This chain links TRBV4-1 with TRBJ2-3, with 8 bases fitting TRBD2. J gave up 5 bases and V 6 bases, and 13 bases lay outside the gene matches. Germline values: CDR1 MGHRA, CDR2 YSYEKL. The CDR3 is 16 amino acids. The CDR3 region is CASSVVAGGPLDTQYF. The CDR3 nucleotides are TGCGCCAGCAGTGTAGTCGCGGGAGGTCCCCTAGATACGCAGTATTTT.

This CDR3 reads CATSSLARGETQYF. The CDR3 coding sequence is TGTGCCACCAGTTCGCTAGCCCGCGGGGAGACCCAGTACTTC. The chain employs TRBV15 and TRBJ2-5; D is perhaps TRBD2 (5 bases). Trimming removed 6 bases at V and 5 bases at J, with 16 bases between. This CDR3 has 14 amino acids. Germline V gene sequence: CDR1 LNHNV, CDR2 YYDKDF (reference sequence).

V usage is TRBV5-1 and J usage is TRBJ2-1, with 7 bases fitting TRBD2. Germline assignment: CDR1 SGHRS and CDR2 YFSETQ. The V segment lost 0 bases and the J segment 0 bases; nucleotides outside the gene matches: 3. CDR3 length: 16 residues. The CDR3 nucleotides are TGCGCCAGCAGCTTGGTAGGCGGGAGCTCCTACAATGAGCAGTTCTTC. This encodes CASSLVGGSSYNEQFF.

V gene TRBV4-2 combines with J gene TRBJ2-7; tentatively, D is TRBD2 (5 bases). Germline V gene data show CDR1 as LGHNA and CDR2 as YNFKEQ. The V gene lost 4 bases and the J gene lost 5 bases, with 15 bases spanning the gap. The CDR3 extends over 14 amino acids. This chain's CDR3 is CASSPMDCEHEQYF. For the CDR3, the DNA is TGTGCCAGCAGCCCCATGGACTGCGAACACGAGCAGTACTTC.

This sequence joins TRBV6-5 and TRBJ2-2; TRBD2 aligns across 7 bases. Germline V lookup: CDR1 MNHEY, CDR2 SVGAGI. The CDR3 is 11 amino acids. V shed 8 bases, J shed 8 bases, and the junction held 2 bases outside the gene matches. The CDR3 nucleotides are TGTGCCAGCGGGGGGGAGGGGGAGCTGTTTTTT. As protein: CASGGEGELFF.

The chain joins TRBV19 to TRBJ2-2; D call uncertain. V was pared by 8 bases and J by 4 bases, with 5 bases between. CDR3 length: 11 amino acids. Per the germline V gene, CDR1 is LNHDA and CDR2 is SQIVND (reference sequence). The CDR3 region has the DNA TGTGCCAGTCAAATCACCGGGGAGCTGTTTTTT. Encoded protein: CASQITGELFF.

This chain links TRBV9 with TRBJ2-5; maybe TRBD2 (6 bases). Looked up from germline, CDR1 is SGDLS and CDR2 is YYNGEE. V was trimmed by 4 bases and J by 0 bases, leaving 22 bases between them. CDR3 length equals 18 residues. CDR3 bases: TGTGCCAGCAGCCTCCAAGGCGGTGTAGCGGAGAACCAAGAGACCCAGTACTTC. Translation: CASSLQGGVAENQETQYF.

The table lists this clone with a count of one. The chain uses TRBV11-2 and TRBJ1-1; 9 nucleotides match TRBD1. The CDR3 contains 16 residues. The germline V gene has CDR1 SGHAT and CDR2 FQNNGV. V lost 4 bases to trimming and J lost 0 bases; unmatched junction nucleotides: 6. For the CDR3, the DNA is TGTGCCAGCAGCTCAACCGGGACAGGGTTGAACACTGAAGCTTTCTTT. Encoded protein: CASSSTGTGLNTEAFF.

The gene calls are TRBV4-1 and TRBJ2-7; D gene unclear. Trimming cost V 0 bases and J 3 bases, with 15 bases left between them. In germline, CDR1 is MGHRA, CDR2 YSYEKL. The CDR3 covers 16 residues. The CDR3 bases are TGCGCCAGCAGCCAAGAGAGTCTAGTATCGGTCTACGAGCAGTACTTC. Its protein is CASSQESLVSVYEQYF.

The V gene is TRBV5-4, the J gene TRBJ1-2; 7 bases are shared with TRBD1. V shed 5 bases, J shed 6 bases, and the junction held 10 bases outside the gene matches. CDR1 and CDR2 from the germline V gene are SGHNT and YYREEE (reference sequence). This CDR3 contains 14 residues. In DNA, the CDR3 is TGTGCCAGCAGTCTAGGGGGCCAGGAGGATGGCTACACCTTC. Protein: CASSLGGQEDGYTF.

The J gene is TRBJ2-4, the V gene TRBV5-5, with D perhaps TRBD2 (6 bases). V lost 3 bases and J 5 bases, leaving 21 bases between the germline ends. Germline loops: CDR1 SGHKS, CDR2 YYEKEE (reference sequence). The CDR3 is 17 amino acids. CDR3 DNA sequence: TGTGCCAGCAGCTGCTGGACTACCGGGGTTATAGAAAACATTCAGTACTTC. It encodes CASSCWTTGVIENIQYF.

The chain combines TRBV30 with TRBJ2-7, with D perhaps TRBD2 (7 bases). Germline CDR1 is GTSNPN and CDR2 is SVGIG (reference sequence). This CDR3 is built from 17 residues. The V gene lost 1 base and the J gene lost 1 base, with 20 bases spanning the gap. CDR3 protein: CAWSDPTGGRGSYEQYF. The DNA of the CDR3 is TGTGCCTGGAGTGACCCGACGGGGGGCAGGGGATCCTACGAGCAGTACTTC.

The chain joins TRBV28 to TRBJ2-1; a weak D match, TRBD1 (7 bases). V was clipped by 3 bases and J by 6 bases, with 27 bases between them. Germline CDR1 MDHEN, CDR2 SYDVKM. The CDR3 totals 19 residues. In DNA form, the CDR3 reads TGTGCCAGCAGTTTGCGGGACAGCGAGCGGGTAACGGGGTTCAATGAGCAGTTCTTC. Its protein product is CASSLRDSERVTGFNEQFF.

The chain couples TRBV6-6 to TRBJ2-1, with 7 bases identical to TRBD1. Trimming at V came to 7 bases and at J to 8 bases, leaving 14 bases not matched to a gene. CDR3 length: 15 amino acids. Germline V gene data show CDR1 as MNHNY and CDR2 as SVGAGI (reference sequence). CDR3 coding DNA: TGTGCCAGCACGAAGGACAGGCCTGATGATGATGAGCAGTTCTTC. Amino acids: CASTKDRPDDDEQFF.

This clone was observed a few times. CDR3 nucleotide sequence: TGTGCCAGCAGCTTAGGTACGTGGCATTACCCCTTGGAGCAGTACTTC. It is translated as CASSLGTWHYPLEQYF. The chain joins TRBV11-2 to TRBJ2-7; D call uncertain. The V and J ends lost 1 base and 7 bases respectively, with 20 bases between them. The germline V gene encodes CDR1 SGHAT and CDR2 FQNNGV. There are 16 residues in the CDR3. The full variable domain, with the rest looked up from reference TRBV11-2 and TRBJ2-7, is EAGVAQSPRYKIIEKRQSVAFWCNPISGHATLYWYQQILGQGPKLLIQFQNNGVVDDSQLPKDRFSAERLKGVDSTLKIQPAKLEDSAVYLCASSLGTWHYPLEQYFGPGTRLTVT.

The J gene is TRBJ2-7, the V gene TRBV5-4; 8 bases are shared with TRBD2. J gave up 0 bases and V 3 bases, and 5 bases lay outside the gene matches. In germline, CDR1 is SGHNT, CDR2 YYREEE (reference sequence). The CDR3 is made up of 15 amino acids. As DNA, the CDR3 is TGTGCCAGCAGCTCGACTAGCGCGAGCTCCTACGAGCAGTACTTC. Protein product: CASSSTSASSYEQYF.

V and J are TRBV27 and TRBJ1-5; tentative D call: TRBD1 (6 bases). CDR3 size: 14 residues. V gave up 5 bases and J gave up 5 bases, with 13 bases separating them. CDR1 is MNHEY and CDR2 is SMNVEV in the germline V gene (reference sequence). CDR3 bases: TGTGCCAGCAGTCCATTCGGGACATATCAGCCCCAGCATTTT. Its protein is CASSPFGTYQPQHF.

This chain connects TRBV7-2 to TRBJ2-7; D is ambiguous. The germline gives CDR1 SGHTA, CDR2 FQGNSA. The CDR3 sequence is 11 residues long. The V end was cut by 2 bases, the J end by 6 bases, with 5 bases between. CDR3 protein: CASSLTGEQYF. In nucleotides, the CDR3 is TGTGCCAGCAGCTTAACGGGCGAGCAGTACTTC.